Listed below are T cell receptor beta chains from one sample, sequenced in a study of T cells in Graves' hyperthyroidism and ophthalmopathy. Via MiXCR, TCRdb re-called the multiplex PCR reads, giving one row per CDR3 protein. The sample carries roughly 380,000 distinct CDR3 sequences, about 14% recorded once. Sequencing was carried out using blood. These receptor sequences come from a man under 40 with Graves' hyperthyroidism that later progressed to Graves' ophthalmopathy. The CDR3 runs from the conserved cysteine through the conserved F or W.

j_gene: TRBJ2-1; v_gene: TRBV9; CDR3aa: CASSVSTSGGEDEQFF
j_gene: TRBJ2-3; v_gene: TRBV5-1; CDR3aa: CASSLESRLDTQYF
j_gene: TRBJ2-1; v_gene: TRBV20-1; CDR3aa: CSARDGRSSYNEQFF
j_gene: TRBJ2-7; v_gene: TRBV12-3/TRBV12-4; CDR3aa: CASRYTGGNEQYF
j_gene: TRBJ2-6; v_gene: TRBV6-1; CDR3aa: CASSVLTGTDLSGANVLTF
j_gene: TRBJ1-3; v_gene: TRBV29-1; CDR3aa: CSVETRTRSGNTIYF
j_gene: TRBJ1-5; v_gene: TRBV18; CDR3aa: CASSPRQRGEFSNQPQHF
j_gene: TRBJ2-7; v_gene: TRBV30; CDR3aa: CAWSPGTALQQYF
j_gene: TRBJ1-2; v_gene: TRBV5-1; CDR3aa: CASSLMGEEGYTF
j_gene: TRBJ1-1; v_gene: TRBV28; CDR3aa: CASSLTGPPLKAFF
j_gene: TRBJ2-3; v_gene: TRBV9; CDR3aa: CASSVGGQVSTDTQYF
j_gene: TRBJ2-1; v_gene: TRBV6-1; CDR3aa: CASRSGFYEQFF
j_gene: TRBJ2-7; v_gene: TRBV7-2; CDR3aa: CASSLASSGGYEQYF
j_gene: TRBJ1-2; v_gene: TRBV7-8; CDR3aa: CASSSRLGQGVYGYTF
j_gene: TRBJ2-1; v_gene: TRBV12-3/TRBV12-4; CDR3aa: CASSLNSGGHNEQFF
j_gene: TRBJ2-7; v_gene: TRBV29-1; CDR3aa: CSARASSSYEQYF
j_gene: TRBJ2-7; v_gene: TRBV7-8; CDR3aa: CASSGGTSGFSYEQYF
j_gene: TRBJ2-3; v_gene: TRBV2; CDR3aa: CASRDRGVDTQYF
j_gene: TRBJ1-6; v_gene: TRBV6-5; CDR3aa: CASSYMSTRERSPLHF
j_gene: TRBJ1-1; v_gene: TRBV30; CDR3aa: CASVGSMNTEAFF
j_gene: TRBJ1-5; v_gene: TRBV12-3/TRBV12-4; CDR3aa: CASGAQIANQPQHF
j_gene: TRBJ1-2; v_gene: TRBV5-1; CDR3aa: CASSLDRKANYGYTF
j_gene: TRBJ1-4; v_gene: TRBV18; CDR3aa: CASSVGRAGDNEKLFF
j_gene: TRBJ1-1; v_gene: TRBV20-1; CDR3aa: CSADRRFGNTEAFF
j_gene: TRBJ2-3; v_gene: TRBV7-2; CDR3aa: CASSPARETDTQYF
j_gene: TRBJ2-7; v_gene: TRBV7-9; CDR3aa: CASSSGTLDEQYF
j_gene: TRBJ1-4; v_gene: TRBV14; CDR3aa: CASSPRARTVNEKLFF
j_gene: TRBJ1-5; v_gene: TRBV3-1; CDR3aa: CASSRFLGQPQHF
j_gene: TRBJ1-2; v_gene: TRBV5-4; CDR3aa: CASPLSGLNYGYTF
j_gene: TRBJ2-7; v_gene: TRBV20-1; CDR3aa: CSARDDRGYEQYF
j_gene: TRBJ2-7; v_gene: TRBV18; CDR3aa: CASSPAREQYF
j_gene: TRBJ1-2; v_gene: TRBV9; CDR3aa: CASTPTGAGYGYTF
j_gene: TRBJ2-2; v_gene: TRBV3-1; CDR3aa: CASSPRNTGELFF